The rows below give T cell receptor beta chains drawn from one sample of a study of chemoradiotherapy in HPV16-positive cancers. Clones were read by immunoSEQ multiplex PCR, and TCRdb kept only the in-frame ones, dropping some. This table holds more than 5,500 clones, around 86% found once. This specimen was tumor tissue, taken from a patient who underwent chemoradiotherapy. These receptors all come from a human donor with HPV-associated anogenital cancer. Each CDR3 is given with its conserved first and last residue. D genes are given only for firm matches. Rows may omit the clone size; those that give it use once, few, many or a size class.

cdr3_aa | cdr3_nt | clone_size | d_call | j_call | v_call
CASSGVNTGELFF | TGTGCCTCCTCAGGGGTGAACACCGGGGAGCTGTTTTTT | once | NA | TRBJ2-2 | TRBV15
CATTQLAGAPNEQFF | TGCGCCACAACACAACTAGCGGGAGCACCGAATGAGCAGTTCTTC | NA | TRBD2 | TRBJ2-1 | TRBV5-1
CSWAYEQYF | TGCTCCTGGGCCTACGAGCAGTACTTC | NA | NA | TRBJ2-7 | TRBV3-1/TRBV3-2
CASSQSGRNSDEQYF | TGTGCCAGCAGCCAAAGCGGGAGGAATAGCGACGAGCAGTACTTC | NA | TRBD2 | TRBJ2-7 | TRBV9
CATRRGDGYTF | TGTGCCACACGACGAGGGGATGGCTACACCTTC | NA | NA | TRBJ1-2 | TRBV19
CASSLAPTIAGYTF | TGTGCCAGCAGCTTGGCCCCGACCATCGCCGGCTACACCTTC | NA | NA | TRBJ1-2 | TRBV5-4
CASSYGPGSYEQYF | TGTGCCAGCAGCTACGGGCCAGGCTCCTACGAGCAGTACTTC | NA | NA | TRBJ2-7 | TRBV6-5
CASSYRSKAGGCTDTQYF | TGTGCCAGCAGTTACCGCTCCAAGGCGGGAGGGTGCACAGATACGCAGTATTTT | NA | TRBD2 | TRBJ2-3 | TRBV6-7
CASSLTGLYEQYF | TGTGCCAGCAGCTTGACAGGCCTCTACGAGCAGTACTTC | NA | NA | TRBJ2-7 | TRBV5-6
CASSGGSYEQYF | TGTGCCAGCAGCGGGGGCTCCTACGAGCAGTACTTC | large | NA | TRBJ2-7 | TRBV5-6
CASRLGTGELFF | TGTGCCAGCAGACTCGGGACCGGGGAGCTGTTTTTT | NA | NA | TRBJ2-2 | TRBV7-3
CASSLTGGSGNTIYF | TGCGCCAGCAGCTTGACAGGGGGCTCTGGAAACACCATATATTTT | NA | TRBD1 | TRBJ1-3 | TRBV5-1
CASSTGGAGETQYF | TGTGCCAGCAGTACCGGGGGGGCTGGGGAGACCCAGTACTTC | NA | TRBD2 | TRBJ2-5 | TRBV19
CASSYGYGRDEQFF | TGTGCCAGCAGTTACGGGTATGGTCGGGATGAGCAGTTCTTC | NA | NA | TRBJ2-1 | TRBV6-5
CASSLGDRVRNEQFF | TGTGCCAGCAGTTTGGGAGACAGGGTACGCAATGAGCAGTTCTTC | NA | TRBD1 | TRBJ2-1 | TRBV28
CASSQDKTYEQYF | TGTGCCAGCTCACAGGACAAAACCTACGAGCAGTACTTC | NA | NA | TRBJ2-7 | TRBV18
CASSLAGAGGGQYEQYF | TGTGCCAGCAGCTTAGCCGGAGCGGGAGGAGGCCAATACGAGCAGTACTTC | NA | TRBD2 | TRBJ2-7 | TRBV7-9
CASSWRGQGSYGNTIYF | TGTGCCAGCAGTTGGAGGGGACAGGGATCTTATGGAAACACCATATATTTT | NA | TRBD1 | TRBJ1-3 | TRBV28
CASSPGQGPNEQFF | TGTGCCAGCAGCCCGGGACAGGGGCCAAATGAGCAGTTCTTC | NA | TRBD1 | TRBJ2-1 | TRBV6-5
CASQIREGGKETQYF | TGTGCCAGCCAAATCCGAGAGGGGGGGAAAGAGACCCAGTACTTC | NA | NA | TRBJ2-5 | TRBV19
CASSPWGGSQETQYF | TGTGCCAGCAGCCCCTGGGGAGGTTCCCAAGAGACCCAGTACTTC | NA | NA | TRBJ2-5 | TRBV14
CASSPSYQRSYNEQFF | TGTGCCAGCAGCCCTTCTTACCAGCGCTCCTACAATGAGCAGTTCTTC | NA | NA | TRBJ2-1 | TRBV21-1
CASSIGGAEAFF | TGTGCCAGTAGTATAGGCGGGGCTGAAGCTTTCTTT | few | NA | TRBJ1-1 | TRBV19
CASSLEAPYNEQFF | TGCGCCAGCAGCTTGGAAGCTCCTTACAATGAGCAGTTCTTC | NA | NA | TRBJ2-1 | TRBV5-1
CASTPLRSSGRGTYNEQFF | TGTGCCAGCACCCCCCTCCGAAGTAGCGGGAGAGGGACCTACAATGAGCAGTTCTTC | once | TRBD2 | TRBJ2-1 | TRBV7-6
CASSLPDVSYEQYF | TGCGCCAGCAGCTTGCCGGATGTAAGCTACGAGCAGTACTTC | NA | NA | TRBJ2-7 | TRBV5-1
CASSQALEQYF | TGTGCCAGCAGCCAAGCGCTAGAGCAGTACTTC | few | NA | TRBJ2-7 | TRBV14
CASSLGTSDRDEQFF | TGTGCCAGCAGCTTAGGGACTAGCGATCGAGATGAGCAGTTCTTC | NA | TRBD2 | TRBJ2-1 | TRBV7-2
CASSQDGGGSGSVHEQYF | TGCGCCAGCAGCCAAGATGGTGGGGGTAGCGGGTCCGTCCACGAGCAGTACTTC | NA | TRBD2 | TRBJ2-7 | TRBV4-3
CASSQLTRAGELFF | TGTGCCAGCAGCCAATTGACTAGGGCCGGGGAGCTGTTTTTT | few | NA | TRBJ2-2 | TRBV14
CASSLSFAAPYNEQFF | TGTGCCAGCAGCTTAAGTTTTGCGGCCCCATACAATGAGCAGTTCTTC | NA | NA | TRBJ2-1 | TRBV7-3
CASSLWTAPQETQYF | TGTGCCAGCAGCCTCTGGACAGCTCCCCAAGAGACCCAGTACTTC | few | NA | TRBJ2-5 | TRBV9
CASSRTNSGINTGELFF | TGTGCCAGCTCACGAACTAATAGCGGGATTAACACCGGGGAGCTGTTTTTT | NA | TRBD2 | TRBJ2-2 | TRBV18
CASRVYTGGSGNTIYF | TGTGCCAGCAGAGTCTATACAGGGGGCTCCGGAAACACCATATATTTT | NA | TRBD1 | TRBJ1-3 | TRBV6-6
CASSQEMELSTDTQYF | TGCGCCAGCAGCCAAGAAATGGAGTTGAGCACAGATACGCAGTATTTT | NA | NA | TRBJ2-3 | TRBV4-3
CASRESGTPTYEQYF | TGTGCCAGCAGAGAATCGGGGACCCCGACCTACGAGCAGTACTTC | NA | NA | TRBJ2-7 | TRBV2
CASRPQGNTEAFF | TGTGCCAGCAGACCCCAGGGGAACACTGAAGCTTTCTTT | NA | NA | TRBJ1-1 | TRBV6-5
CASSPTLAGNEQFF | TGTGCCAGCAGCCCAACCCTAGCGGGCAATGAGCAGTTCTTC | NA | TRBD2 | TRBJ2-1 | TRBV7-3